These 15 T cell receptor beta chains were all obtained from the same sample, sequenced in a study of shared clonotypes between healthy human individuals (TCRdb year 2020). To prepare the library, the immunoSEQ multiplex PCR assay was applied. The table comes from immuneACCESS by way of TCRdb, which keeps in-frame sequences with V and J called. Part of the clones is missing from these tables; in studies checked, under half for an unresolved V gene and the rest for unknown reasons. The sample records 2,500,000 or so clones, roughly 93% of which are singletons. The ten largest make up roughly 0.39% of the sample. Sequencing was performed on naive CD4+ T cells from PBMCs. Interpreted using the paper, the cell subset or site label stands for: CD45RA+ positively selected. The receptors here all came from a man aged 18 to 29 in good health. Some clones in this sample may be carry-over from other donors' samples.

This clone was counted a single time. J is TRBJ1-3 and V is TRBV6-5; tentative D call: TRBD1 (5 bases). Trimming took 4 bases from V and 1 from J, leaving 11 bases between them. Looked up from germline, CDR1 is MNHEY and CDR2 is SVGAGI. The CDR3 runs 15 residues. In nucleotides, the CDR3 is TGTGCCAGCAGTTCCTGGGGGGAGTCTGGAAACACCATATATTTT. Translation: CASSSWGESGNTIYF.

The gene calls are TRBV5-1 and TRBJ2-7; D gene ambiguous. The V and J ends lost 4 bases and 4 bases respectively, with 12 bases between them. Germline assignment: CDR1 SGHRS and CDR2 YFSETQ. The CDR3 has 13 residues. In DNA, the CDR3 is TGCGCCAGCAGCCCCGGAATGGGGTACGAGCAGTACTTC. Translation gives CASSPGMGYEQYF.

CDR3 DNA: TGTGCCAGCAGCCAAGCCGGGACTAGCGGGAGGGAGCAGTTCTTC. Its translation is CASSQAGTSGREQFF. The rearrangement uses TRBV4-2 and TRBJ2-1; 15 nucleotides match TRBD2. With V trimmed by 1 base and J by 10 bases, 2 bases remained unmatched. The CDR3 loop spans 15 amino acids. Germline V gene lookup returns CDR1 LGHNA and CDR2 YNFKEQ.

The V and J genes are TRBV2 and TRBJ2-5; 11 bases are shared with TRBD2. From germline, CDR1 is SNHLY and CDR2 FYNNEI. The CDR3 has 14 amino acids. The V and J ends lost 7 bases and 1 base, in that order; junction bases with no gene match: 2. The CDR3 loop reads CASKTSGSQETQYF. The CDR3 DNA is TGTGCCAGCAAAACTAGCGGGAGCCAAGAGACCCAGTACTTC.

The V and J genes are TRBV15 and TRBJ1-3; 8 bases line up with TRBD1. Germline V CDR1 and CDR2: LNHNV, YYDKDF (reference sequence). V lost 0 bases to trimming and J lost 7 bases; unmatched junction nucleotides: 14. The length of the CDR3 is 18 residues. CDR3 nucleotide sequence: TGTGCCACCAGCAGAGATCGTGGGATCGGACAGGGAGGGAACACCATATATTTT. Translating it yields CATSRDRGIGQGGNTIYF. Supplemented by reference TRBV15 and TRBJ1-3, the full variable domain reads DAMVIQNPRYQVTQFGKPVTLSCSQTLNHNVMYWYQQKSSQAPKLLFHYYDKDFNNEADTPDNFQSRRPNTSFCFLDIRSPGLGDTAMYLCATSRDRGIGQGGNTIYFGEGSWLTVV.

The chain is built from TRBV5-6 and TRBJ1-2; D is uncertain. Looked up from germline, CDR1 is SGHDT and CDR2 is YYEEEE. V lost 2 bases and J lost 6, with 17 bases in between. The CDR3 totals 15 residues. Written as DNA, the CDR3 is TGTGCCAGCAGCTTCAAGGGTATAAGAGAGAATGGCTACACCTTC. Translated: CASSFKGIRENGYTF.

V gene TRBV4-1 combines with J gene TRBJ1-5; unclear D gene. This CDR3 contains 16 residues. Germline CDR1 is MGHRA and CDR2 is YSYEKL. Trimming stripped 0 bases from V and 4 bases from J, with 13 bases between. CDR3 bases: TGCGCCAGCAGCCAAGACGGAGCACCCTATAATCAGCCCCAGCATTTT. Translation: CASSQDGAPYNQPQHF.

The V gene is TRBV7-9, the J gene TRBJ1-2; 8 bases match TRBD1. The V and J ends lost 0 bases and 8 bases, in that order; junction bases with no gene match: 5. The CDR3 loop spans 14 amino acids. Germline V gene lookup returns CDR1 SEHNR and CDR2 FQNEAQ (reference sequence). The CDR3 DNA reads as TGTGCCAGCAGCTTAGCGACAGGGGCGAGGGGCTACACCTTC. Protein: CASSLATGARGYTF. Based on the CDR3 plus reference TRBV7-9 and TRBJ1-2, the full variable domain is DTGVSQNPRHKITKRGQNVTFRCDPISEHNRLYWYRQTLGQGPEFLTYFQNEAQLEKSRLLSDRFSAERPKGSFSTLEIQRTEQGDSAMYLCASSLATGARGYTFGSGTRLTVV.

CDR3 region: CASREGGILPGYTF. The CDR3 nucleotides are TGTGCCAGCAGGGAGGGGGGGATACTCCCTGGCTACACCTTC. The V and J genes are TRBV6-1 and TRBJ1-2; TRBD1 is a possible D gene (6 bases). The V gene lost 6 bases and the J gene lost 7 bases, with 18 bases spanning the gap. CDR1 and CDR2 (germline): MNHNS, SASEGT. The CDR3 extends over 14 amino acids.

The chain joins TRBV27 to TRBJ2-7; D is unclear. The germline gives CDR1 MNHEY, CDR2 SMNVEV (reference sequence). The CDR3 runs 14 residues. Trimming removed 2 bases from V and 5 bases from J, with 13 bases in between. The CDR3 nucleotides are TGTGCCAGCAGTTTAAGGGCAGTAAGAAACGAGCAGTACTTC. It encodes CASSLRAVRNEQYF.

This clone appeared once. The sample contains more than one DNA sequence encoding this CDR3. The chain combines TRBV6-5 with TRBJ2-5; TRBD1 or TRBD2 may be the D gene (6 bases each). The CDR3 contains 14 residues. V lost 5 bases and J 1 base, leaving 11 bases between the germline ends. The germline gives CDR1 MNHEY, CDR2 SVGAGI. CDR3 amino acids: CASSRGRIQETQYF. The DNA of the CDR3 is TGTGCCAGCAGTCGGGGGCGGATCCAAGAGACCCAGTACTTC.

The CDR3 DNA is TGCGCCAGCAGCTTGGGAAGGACTAGCGACACGAACACCGGGGAGCTGTTTTTT. It encodes CASSLGRTSDTNTGELFF. The chain uses TRBV5-1 and TRBJ2-2, with TRBD2 identical over 9 bases. Germline V lookup: CDR1 SGHRS, CDR2 YFSETQ. With 0 bases clipped from V and 0 bases from J, the junction kept 6 bases outside the gene matches. The CDR3 spans 18 residues.

Here the CDR3 DNA reads TGTGCCAGCACTAAGCGGGAGACGTCCACCGGGGAGCTGTTTTTT. Amino acid sequence: CASTKRETSTGELFF. This chain joins TRBV2 and TRBJ2-2, with 8 nucleotides matching TRBD2. The V segment lost 7 bases and the J segment 4 bases; nucleotides outside the gene matches: 8. Germline lookup yields CDR1 SNHLY and CDR2 FYNNEI. The CDR3 spans 15 residues.

The chain couples TRBV30 to TRBJ1-5; D is uncertain. The CDR3 is 14 amino acids. CDR1 is GTSNPN and CDR2 is SVGIG in the germline V gene (reference sequence). Trimming took 0 bases from V and 3 from J, leaving 9 bases between them. CDR3 loop: CAWSVRSYNQPQHF. The CDR3 bases are TGTGCCTGGAGTGTACGGTCTTACAATCAGCCCCAGCATTTT.

The rearrangement links TRBV5-1 to TRBJ1-3; D might be TRBD1 (5 bases). CDR1 and CDR2 from the germline V gene are SGHRS and YFSETQ. Trimming stripped 6 bases from V and 0 bases from J, with 13 bases between. The CDR3 is 15 amino acids. CDR3 DNA: TGCGCCAGCATGGGGGGACCGGTCTCTGGAAACACCATATATTTT. Translation gives CASMGGPVSGNTIYF. Combining the CDR3 with reference TRBV5-1 and TRBJ1-3 gives the whole variable domain KAGVTQTPRYLIKTRGQQVTLSCSPISGHRSVSWYQQTPGQGLQFLFEYFSETQRNKGNFPGRFSGRQFSNSRSEMNVSTLELGDSALYLCASMGGPVSGNTIYFGEGSWLTVV.